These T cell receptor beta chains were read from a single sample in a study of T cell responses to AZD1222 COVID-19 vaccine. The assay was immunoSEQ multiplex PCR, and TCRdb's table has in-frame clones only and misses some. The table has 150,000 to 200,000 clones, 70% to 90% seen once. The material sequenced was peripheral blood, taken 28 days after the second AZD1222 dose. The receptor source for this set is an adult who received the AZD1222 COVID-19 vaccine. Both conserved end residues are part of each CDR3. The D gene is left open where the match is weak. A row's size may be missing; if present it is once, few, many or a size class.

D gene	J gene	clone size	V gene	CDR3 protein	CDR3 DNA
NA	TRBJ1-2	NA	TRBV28	CASSFLAVGYTF	TGTGCCAGCAGTTTCTTGGCGGTTGGCTACACCTTC
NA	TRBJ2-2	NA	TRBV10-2	CASSEVAVTGELFF	TGCGCCAGCAGTGAGGTGGCGGTCACCGGGGAGCTGTTTTTT
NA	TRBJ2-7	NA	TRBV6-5	CASRRGMHEQYF	TGTGCCAGCCGCCGGGGAATGCACGAGCAGTACTTC
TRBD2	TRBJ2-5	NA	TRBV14	CASSQGRLAGRETQYF	TGTGCCAGCAGCCAAGGACGACTAGCGGGTAGAGAGACCCAGTACTTC
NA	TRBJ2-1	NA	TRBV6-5	CASSQQGSGNEQFF	TGTGCCAGCAGTCAACAGGGTTCGGGCAATGAGCAGTTCTTC
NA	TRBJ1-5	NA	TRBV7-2	CASSPTSGFQPQHF	TGTGCCAGCAGCCCCACCTCCGGGTTTCAGCCCCAGCATTTT
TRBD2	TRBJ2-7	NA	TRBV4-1	CASSQGSGGTYEQYF	TGCGCCAGCAGCCAAGGGAGCGGGGGAACCTACGAGCAGTACTTC
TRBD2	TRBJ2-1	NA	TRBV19	CASSMIRMASGGAGNEQFF	TGTGCCAGTAGTATGATCAGGATGGCTAGCGGGGGGGCCGGGAATGAGCAGTTCTTC
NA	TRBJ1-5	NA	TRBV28	CASSEAGRQGNQPQHF	TGTGCCAGCAGCGAAGCGGGCAGACAAGGCAATCAGCCCCAGCATTTT
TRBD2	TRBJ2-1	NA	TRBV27	CASSLSRTSGGRYNEQFF	TGTGCCAGCAGTTTATCGCGGACTAGCGGGGGGCGATACAATGAGCAGTTCTTC
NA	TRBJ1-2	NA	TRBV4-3	CASSQEKGYYGYTF	TGCGCCAGCAGCCAAGAGAAGGGGTACTATGGCTACACCTTC
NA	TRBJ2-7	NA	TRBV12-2	CASRLANRDRNTYEQYF	TGTGCAAGTCGCTTAGCGAACCGGGACAGGAATACCTACGAGCAGTACTTC
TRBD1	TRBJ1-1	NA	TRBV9	CASSARGQSNTEAFF	TGTGCCAGCAGCGCGAGGGGACAGTCGAACACTGAAGCTTTCTTT
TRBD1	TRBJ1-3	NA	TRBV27	CASSRTGAGNTIYF	TGTGCCAGCAGCCGAACAGGGGCCGGAAACACCATATATTTT
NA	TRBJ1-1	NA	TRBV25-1	CASSESGDNTEAFF	TGTGCCAGCAGTGAATCTGGCGATAACACTGAAGCTTTCTTT
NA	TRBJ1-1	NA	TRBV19	CASSITGTLNTEAFF	TGTGCCAGTAGTATAACAGGGACGTTGAACACTGAAGCTTTCTTT
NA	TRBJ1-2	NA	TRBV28	CASSPPAGTYGYTF	TGTGCCAGCAGTCCGCCGGCAGGGACCTATGGCTACACCTTC
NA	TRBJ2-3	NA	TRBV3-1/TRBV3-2	CASSQDARADTQYF	TGTGCCAGCAGCCAAGATGCGAGGGCAGATACGCAGTATTTT
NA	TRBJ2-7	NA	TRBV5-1	CASSLVGQNPNYEQYF	TGCGCCAGCAGCTTGGTAGGTCAGAACCCTAACTACGAGCAGTACTTC
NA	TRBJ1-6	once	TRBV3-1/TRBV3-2	CASSQEGGLNSPLHF	TGTGCCAGCAGCCAAGAGGGGGGCCTTAATTCACCCCTCCACTTT
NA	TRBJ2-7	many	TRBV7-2	CASSLAEDYSYEQYF	TGTGCCAGCAGCTTAGCGGAGGACTACTCCTACGAGCAGTACTTC
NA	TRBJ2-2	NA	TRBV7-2	CASSLGAGELFF	TGTGCCAGCAGCTTGGGGGCCGGGGAGCTGTTTTTT
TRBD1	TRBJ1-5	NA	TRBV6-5	CASSYDRGDDQPQHF	TGTGCCAGCAGTTATGACAGGGGTGACGATCAGCCCCAGCATTTT
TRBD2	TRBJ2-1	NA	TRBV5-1	CASTPGVAGDYEQFF	TGCGCCAGCACCCCTGGGGTAGCGGGGGACTATGAGCAGTTCTTC
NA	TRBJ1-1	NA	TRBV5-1	CASSRDTSMNTEAFF	TGCGCCAGCAGCCGGGACACCTCTATGAACACTGAAGCTTTCTTT
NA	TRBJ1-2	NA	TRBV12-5	CASGLVLQAGRPGGYGYTF	TGTGCTAGTGGTTTGGTACTCCAGGCAGGGAGGCCTGGGGGCTATGGCTACACCTTC
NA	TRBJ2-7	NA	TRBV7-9	CASSPRTTDYEQYF	TGTGCCAGCAGCCCTCGGACGACCGACTACGAGCAGTACTTC
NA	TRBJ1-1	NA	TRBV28	CASTTPGRLTHEAFF	TGTGCCAGCACTACACCGGGCAGGTTGACCCATGAAGCTTTCTTT
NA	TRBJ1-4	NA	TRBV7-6	CASSSRGPGDEVNEKLFF	TGTGCCAGCAGTTCCCGGGGGCCAGGGGACGAGGTTAATGAAAAACTGTTTTTT
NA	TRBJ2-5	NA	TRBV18	CASSPGLAQETQYF	TGTGCCAGCTCACCGGGACTTGCACAAGAGACCCAGTACTTC
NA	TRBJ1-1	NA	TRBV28	CASSFLGEVPNTEAFF	TGTGCCAGCAGTTTTTTAGGTGAGGTGCCGAACACTGAAGCTTTCTTT
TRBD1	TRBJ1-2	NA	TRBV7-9	CASSLAAGGNYGYTF	TGTGCCAGCAGCTTAGCGGCAGGGGGAAACTATGGCTACACCTTC
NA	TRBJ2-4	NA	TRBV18	CASSPSSTAKNIQYF	TGTGCCAGCTCACCATCCTCCACAGCCAAAAACATTCAGTACTTC
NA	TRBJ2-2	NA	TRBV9	CASSVVAGELFF	TGTGCCAGCAGCGTAGTAGCCGGGGAGCTGTTTTTT
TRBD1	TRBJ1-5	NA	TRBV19	CASSIQGGGNQPQHF	TGTGCCAGTAGTATCCAGGGGGGGGGCAATCAGCCCCAGCATTTT
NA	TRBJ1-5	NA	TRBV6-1	CASSEQANQPQHF	TGTGCCAGCAGTGAGCAGGCTAATCAGCCCCAGCATTTT
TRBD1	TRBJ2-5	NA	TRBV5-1	CASSSGGQVPETQYF	TGCGCCAGCAGTTCTGGAGGACAGGTCCCGGAGACCCAGTACTTC
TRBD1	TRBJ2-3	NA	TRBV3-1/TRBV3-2	CASSHRGQDTQYF	TGTGCCAGCAGTCACAGGGGGCAGGATACGCAGTATTTT
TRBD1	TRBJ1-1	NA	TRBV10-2	CASSEPWTGGVEAFF	TGCGCCAGCAGTGAGCCCTGGACAGGGGGCGTGGAAGCTTTCTTT
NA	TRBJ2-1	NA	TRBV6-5	CASSYSRTHNEQFF	TGTGCCAGCAGTTACTCTCGCACCCACAATGAGCAGTTCTTC
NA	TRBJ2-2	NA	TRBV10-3	CAISDRLRDGELFF	TGTGCCATCAGTGACAGGCTTCGGGACGGGGAGCTGTTTTTT
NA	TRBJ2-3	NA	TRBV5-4	CASRGGGSTDTQYF	TGTGCCAGCAGAGGTGGTGGAAGCACAGATACGCAGTATTTT
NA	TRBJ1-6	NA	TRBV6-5	CASSQSRGYSPLHF	TGTGCCAGCAGCCAGAGCAGGGGTTATTCACCCCTCCACTTT
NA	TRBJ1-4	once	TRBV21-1	CASSKEGWGAGHCKGTNEKLFF	TGTGCCAGCAGCAAAGAAGGATGGGGGGCGGGTCACTGTAAAGGTACTAATGAAAAACTGTTTTTT
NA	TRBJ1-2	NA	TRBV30	CAWQSTGASGYTF	TGTGCCTGGCAGTCGACAGGAGCCTCGGGCTACACCTTC